This T cell receptor beta chain was documented in a study of Tregs in tolerant kidney transplant recipients. Germline V gene sequence: CDR1 MNHEY, CDR2 SVGAGI. Trimming cost V 5 bases and J 6 bases, with 17 bases left between them. There are 14 residues in the CDR3. Repertoires were generated with immunoSEQ multiplex PCR, while TCRdb's copy carries only in-frame clones and drops some. The repertoire holds hundreds of thousands of clones, with about 80% as singletons. CD4+CD25+CD127- Tregs, CD4+CD25- non-Tregs, CD4 and CD8 cells were sorted. V is TRBV6-5 and J is TRBJ2-7; the D gene is possibly TRBD1 (5 bases). Sequenced: CD4+ T cells from blood. This TCR was sampled from a human donor in good health. This chain's CDR3 is CASSVPADILEQYF. The CDR3 DNA is TGTGCCAGCAGTGTTCCCGCGGACATCCTCGAGCAGTACTTC.